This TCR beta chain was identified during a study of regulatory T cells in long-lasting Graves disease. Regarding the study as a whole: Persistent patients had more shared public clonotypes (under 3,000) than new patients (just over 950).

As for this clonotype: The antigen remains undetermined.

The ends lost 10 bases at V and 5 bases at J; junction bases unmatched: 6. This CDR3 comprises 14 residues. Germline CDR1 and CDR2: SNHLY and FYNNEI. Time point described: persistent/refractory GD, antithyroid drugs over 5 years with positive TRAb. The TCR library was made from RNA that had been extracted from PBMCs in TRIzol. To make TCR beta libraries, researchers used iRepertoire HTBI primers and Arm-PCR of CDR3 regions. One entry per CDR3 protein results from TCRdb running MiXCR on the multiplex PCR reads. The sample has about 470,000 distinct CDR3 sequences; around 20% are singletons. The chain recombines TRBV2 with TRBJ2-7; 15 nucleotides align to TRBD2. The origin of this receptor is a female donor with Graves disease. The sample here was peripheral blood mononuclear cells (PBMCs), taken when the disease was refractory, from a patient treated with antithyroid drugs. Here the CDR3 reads CANGLAGGQDEQYF. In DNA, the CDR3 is TGTGCCAACGGACTAGCGGGAGGGCAAGACGAGCAGTACTTC.